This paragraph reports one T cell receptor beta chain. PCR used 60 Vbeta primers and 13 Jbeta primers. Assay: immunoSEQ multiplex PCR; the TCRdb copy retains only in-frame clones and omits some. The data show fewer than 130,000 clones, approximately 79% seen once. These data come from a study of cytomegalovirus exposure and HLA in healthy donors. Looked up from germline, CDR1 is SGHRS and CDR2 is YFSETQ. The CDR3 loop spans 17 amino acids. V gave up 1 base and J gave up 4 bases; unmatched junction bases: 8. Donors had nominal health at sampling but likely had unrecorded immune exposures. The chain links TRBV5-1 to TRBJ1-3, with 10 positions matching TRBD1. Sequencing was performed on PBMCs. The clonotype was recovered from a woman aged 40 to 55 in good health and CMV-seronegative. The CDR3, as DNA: TGCGCCAGCAGCTTGACTACGACAGGGGGCAAAGGAAACACCATATATTTT. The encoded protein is CASSLTTTGGKGNTIYF. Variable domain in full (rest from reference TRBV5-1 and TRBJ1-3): KAGVTQTPRYLIKTRGQQVTLSCSPISGHRSVSWYQQTPGQGLQFLFEYFSETQRNKGNFPGRFSGRQFSNSRSEMNVSTLELGDSALYLCASSLTTTGGKGNTIYFGEGSWLTVV.